This entry describes one T cell receptor beta chain. The sample comes from a study of blood T cell repertoires in COVID-19. Looked up from germline, CDR1 is MNHEY and CDR2 is SVGAGI. V lost 0 bases, J lost 6 bases, and 12 bases lay in between. CDR3 length: 15 amino acids. Only in-frame clones appear in the TCRdb table, and some are missing; sequencing was by immunoSEQ multiplex PCR. Of roughly 250,000 clones listed, roughly 93% are singletons. The sequence was obtained from a woman in her thirties or forties with acute COVID-19. The V call is TRBV6-5, the J call TRBJ2-1; no clear D gene. Sequences were obtained from PBMCs or T cells enriched from blood (not recorded which). The CDR3 DNA reads TGTGCCAGCAGTTACTCGAATGCCCCAGGCAATGAGCAGTTCTTC. Its protein is CASSYSNAPGNEQFF.